The rows below give T cell receptor beta chains drawn from one sample of a study of cytomegalovirus exposure and HLA in healthy donors. Using immunoSEQ multiplex PCR, the repertoire was profiled, and TCRdb retains in-frame clones only, with some absent. The top ten hold about 5.9% of the sample, which has around 150,000 clones, 79% seen once. Sample: PBMCs. The receptors stem from a man in his fifties or sixties in good health and CMV-seropositive. Both conserved end residues are part of each CDR3. Each record gives: CDR3 DNA, CDR3 protein, J gene, V gene, clone size, D gene. D genes are given only for firm matches. Clone size appears in some rows only: once, few, many, or a class for an expanded clone.

CDR3 DNA: TGCGCCAGCAGCTTGATGGGACAGGGGGGGTTGAGCACTGAAGCTTTCTTT
CDR3 protein: CASSLMGQGGLSTEAFF
J gene: TRBJ1-1
V gene: TRBV5-1
clone size: -
D gene: TRBD1

CDR3 DNA: TGTGCCAGCAGTTTAAGGACAGGGGGTGGCAATCAGCCCCAGCATTTT
CDR3 protein: CASSLRTGGGNQPQHF
J gene: TRBJ1-5
V gene: TRBV28
clone size: once
D gene: TRBD1

CDR3 DNA: TGCGCCAGCAGTAGGACAGGACCATCCTACGAGCAGTACTTC
CDR3 protein: CASSRTGPSYEQYF
J gene: TRBJ2-7
V gene: TRBV10-2
clone size: -
D gene: TRBD1

CDR3 DNA: TGTGCCAGCAGCCCCAGGGGGGGACAGGGCGCCTCCGGGGAGCTGTTTTTT
CDR3 protein: CASSPRGGQGASGELFF
J gene: TRBJ2-2
V gene: TRBV5-4
clone size: -
D gene: TRBD1

CDR3 DNA: TGTGCCTGCCGGGATAATTATGAGCAGTTCTTC
CDR3 protein: CACRDNYEQFF
J gene: TRBJ2-1
V gene: TRBV11-2
clone size: -
D gene: -

CDR3 DNA: TGTGCCAGTAGCAGCGACAGGGTAGGAGTCGGGGAGCTGTTTTTT
CDR3 protein: CASSSDRVGVGELFF
J gene: TRBJ2-2
V gene: TRBV19
clone size: few
D gene: TRBD1

CDR3 DNA: TGTGCCAGCAGCTTAGGGACAGGGGCCGCTGGCTACACCTTC
CDR3 protein: CASSLGTGAAGYTF
J gene: TRBJ1-2
V gene: TRBV7-9
clone size: -
D gene: TRBD1

CDR3 DNA: TGTGCCAGCAGCTTGGGACTAGCGGGGGGGGCAACCCAGTACTTC
CDR3 protein: CASSLGLAGGATQYF
J gene: TRBJ2-5
V gene: TRBV5-6
clone size: few
D gene: TRBD2

CDR3 DNA: TGCGCCAGCAGTTCAAGAGCGGGAGAAGGGAACATTCAGTACTTC
CDR3 protein: CASSSRAGEGNIQYF
J gene: TRBJ2-4
V gene: TRBV10-1
clone size: -
D gene: TRBD2

CDR3 DNA: TGTGCCACCAGCAGACAGTCCGTTGGGGCCAACGTCCTGACTTTC
CDR3 protein: CATSRQSVGANVLTF
J gene: TRBJ2-6
V gene: TRBV15
clone size: -
D gene: -

CDR3 DNA: TGCGCCAGCAGCCGGGACAACCAAGAGACCCAGTACTTC
CDR3 protein: CASSRDNQETQYF
J gene: TRBJ2-5
V gene: TRBV4-1
clone size: -
D gene: -

CDR3 DNA: TGTGCCAGCGAGAATTCCTACAATGAGCAGTTCTTC
CDR3 protein: CASENSYNEQFF
J gene: TRBJ2-1
V gene: TRBV28
clone size: -
D gene: -

CDR3 DNA: TGCGCCAGCAGCCCCTCCTTGACCGGGGAGCTGTTTTTT
CDR3 protein: CASSPSLTGELFF
J gene: TRBJ2-2
V gene: TRBV10-1
clone size: medium-sized
D gene: -

CDR3 DNA: TGTGCCTGGAGTGTACTAGCGGGAAGCTACAATGAGCAGTTCTTC
CDR3 protein: CAWSVLAGSYNEQFF
J gene: TRBJ2-1
V gene: TRBV30
clone size: -
D gene: TRBD2

CDR3 DNA: TGTGCCAGCAGTGAAGGTACAGGGAAAGAGACCCAGTACTTC
CDR3 protein: CASSEGTGKETQYF
J gene: TRBJ2-5
V gene: TRBV2
clone size: -
D gene: -